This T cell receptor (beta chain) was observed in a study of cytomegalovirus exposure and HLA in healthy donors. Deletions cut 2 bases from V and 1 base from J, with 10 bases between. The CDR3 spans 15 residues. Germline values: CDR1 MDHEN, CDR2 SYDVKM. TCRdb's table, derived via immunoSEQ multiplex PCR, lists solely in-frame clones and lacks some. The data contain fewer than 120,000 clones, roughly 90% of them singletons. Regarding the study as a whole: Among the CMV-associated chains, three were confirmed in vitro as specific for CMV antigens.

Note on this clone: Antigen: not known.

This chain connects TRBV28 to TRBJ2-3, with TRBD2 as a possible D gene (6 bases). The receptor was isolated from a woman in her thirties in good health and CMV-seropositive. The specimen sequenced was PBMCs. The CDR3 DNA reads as TGTGCCAGCAGTTTAAGTAGCGGACGCACAGATACGCAGTATTTT. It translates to CASSLSSGRTDTQYF.